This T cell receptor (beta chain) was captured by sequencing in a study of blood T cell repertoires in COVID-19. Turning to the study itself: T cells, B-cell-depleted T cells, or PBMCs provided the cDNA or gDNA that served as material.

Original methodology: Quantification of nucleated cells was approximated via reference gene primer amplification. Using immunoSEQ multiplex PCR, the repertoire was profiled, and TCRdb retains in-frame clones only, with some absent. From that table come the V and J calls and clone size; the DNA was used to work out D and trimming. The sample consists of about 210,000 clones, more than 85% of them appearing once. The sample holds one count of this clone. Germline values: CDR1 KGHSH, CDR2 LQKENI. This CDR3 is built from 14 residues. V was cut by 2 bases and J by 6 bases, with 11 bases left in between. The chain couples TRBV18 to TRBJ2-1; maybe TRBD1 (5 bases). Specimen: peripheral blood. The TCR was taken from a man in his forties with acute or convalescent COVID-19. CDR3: CASSPGWGSNEQFF. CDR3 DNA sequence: TGTGCCAGCTCACCAGGTTGGGGCTCCAATGAGCAGTTCTTC. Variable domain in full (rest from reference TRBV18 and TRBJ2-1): NAGVMQNPRHLVRRRGQEARLRCSPMKGHSHVYWYRQLPEEGLKFMVYLQKENIIDESGMPKERFSAEFPKEGPSILRIQQVVRGDSAAYFCASSPGWGSNEQFFGPGTRLTVL.